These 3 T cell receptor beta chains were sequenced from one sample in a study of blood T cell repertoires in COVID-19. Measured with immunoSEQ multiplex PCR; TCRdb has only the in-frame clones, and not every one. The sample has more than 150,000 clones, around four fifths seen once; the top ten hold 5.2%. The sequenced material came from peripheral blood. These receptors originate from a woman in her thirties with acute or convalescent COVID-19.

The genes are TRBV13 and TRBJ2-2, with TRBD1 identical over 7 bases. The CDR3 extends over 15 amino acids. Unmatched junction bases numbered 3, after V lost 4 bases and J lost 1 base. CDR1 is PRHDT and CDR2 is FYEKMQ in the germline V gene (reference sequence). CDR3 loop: CASSYRQGNTGELFF. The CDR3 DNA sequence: TGTGCCAGCAGCTACCGACAGGGGAACACCGGGGAGCTGTTTTTT.

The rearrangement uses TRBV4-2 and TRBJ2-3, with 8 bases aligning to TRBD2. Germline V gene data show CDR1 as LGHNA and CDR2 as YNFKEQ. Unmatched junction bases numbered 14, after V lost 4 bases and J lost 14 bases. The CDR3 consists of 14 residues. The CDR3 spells CASSPLLSGTSRYF. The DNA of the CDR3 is TGTGCCAGCAGCCCCCTTCTATCCGGGACTAGTAGGTATTTT.

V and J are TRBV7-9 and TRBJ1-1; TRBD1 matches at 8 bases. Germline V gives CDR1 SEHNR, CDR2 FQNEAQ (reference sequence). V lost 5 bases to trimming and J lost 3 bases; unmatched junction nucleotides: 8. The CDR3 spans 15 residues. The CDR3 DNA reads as TGTGCCAGCAGCCTAGGGACAGGAACGGACACTGAAGCTTTCTTT. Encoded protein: CASSLGTGTDTEAFF.